This T cell receptor beta chain was documented in a study of CXCR3-negative and CXCR3-positive naive CD8 T cells. Study outcomes and limitations: Naive subsets displayed similar surface CD5, and TCR strength was inferred from TRB CDR3 properties. Fresh PBMCs served for most assays, and CXCR3 expression fell partially after cryopreservation.

UMI-labeled 5' RACE TRB cDNA libraries were prepared from the cells. For each CDR3 protein, TCRdb gives one entry from its re-call of the 5' RACE reads, without DNA. The sample includes fewer than 80,000 distinct CDR3 sequences. This CDR3 has 15 amino acids. The germline V gene has CDR1 SGHRS and CDR2 YFSETQ. Concerning this clonotype: Its antigen is unidentified.

This chain links TRBV5-1 with TRBJ1-2; TCRdb's assignment of TRBD1 cannot be checked, as there is no DNA. The receptor was isolated from a human donor in good health. Some clones in this sample may be carry-over from other donors' samples. Sequencing input: naive CXCR3- CD8+ T cells from blood. Indicated subset: CD45RO-CCR7+CD27+CD95- naive CD8+ T cells lacking CXCR3 (TNR3-). The CDR3 is CASSQQVGTDYGYTF.